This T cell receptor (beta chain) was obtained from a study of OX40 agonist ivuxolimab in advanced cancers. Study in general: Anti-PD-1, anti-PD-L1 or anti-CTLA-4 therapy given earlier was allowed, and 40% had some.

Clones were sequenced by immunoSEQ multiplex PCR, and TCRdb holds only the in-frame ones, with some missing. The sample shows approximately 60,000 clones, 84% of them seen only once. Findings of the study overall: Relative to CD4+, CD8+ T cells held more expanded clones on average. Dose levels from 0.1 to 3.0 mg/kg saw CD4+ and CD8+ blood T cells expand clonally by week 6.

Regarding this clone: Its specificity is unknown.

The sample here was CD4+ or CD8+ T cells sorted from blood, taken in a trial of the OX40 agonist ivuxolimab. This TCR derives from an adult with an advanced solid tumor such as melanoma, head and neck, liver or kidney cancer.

This chain's CDR3 is CASGLGYETQYF. DNA of the CDR3: TGTGCTAGTGGTTTGGGGTATGAGACCCAGTACTTC. The chain is built from TRBV12-5 and TRBJ2-5; D unresolved. CDR1 is LGHNT, CDR2 FRNRAP, per germline. The CDR3 is 12 residues long. The V gene lost 1 base and the J gene lost 5 bases, with 5 bases spanning the gap.